This entry describes one T cell receptor beta chain. Its matching antigen is unknown. The authors ran the immunoSEQ assay, v3.0, at survey level. Repertoires were generated with immunoSEQ multiplex PCR, while TCRdb's copy carries only in-frame clones and drops some. The sample records 25,000 to 35,000 clones, 70% to 90% being singletons. V was trimmed by 6 bases and J by 4 bases, leaving 9 bases between them. The germline CDR1 and CDR2 sequences are MNHEY and SVGAGI. The CDR3 is 12 residues long. These data originate in a study of long-term antiretroviral therapy in people with HIV. Study-wide results and limits: Dating from about 2004 to 2017, the blood was possibly obtained under older ART regimens.

Each contributor possessed a minimum of one pre-ART and a minimum of two post-ART PBMC samples. This specimen was unsorted PBMCs, taken 1.8 years after starting antiretroviral therapy. This TCR was sampled from a woman between 18 and 29 years old with HIV. V is TRBV6-5 and J is TRBJ1-2; D not resolved. CDR3 protein: CASRDLFYGYTF. For the CDR3, the DNA is TGTGCCAGCAGGGACCTATTCTATGGCTACACCTTC.